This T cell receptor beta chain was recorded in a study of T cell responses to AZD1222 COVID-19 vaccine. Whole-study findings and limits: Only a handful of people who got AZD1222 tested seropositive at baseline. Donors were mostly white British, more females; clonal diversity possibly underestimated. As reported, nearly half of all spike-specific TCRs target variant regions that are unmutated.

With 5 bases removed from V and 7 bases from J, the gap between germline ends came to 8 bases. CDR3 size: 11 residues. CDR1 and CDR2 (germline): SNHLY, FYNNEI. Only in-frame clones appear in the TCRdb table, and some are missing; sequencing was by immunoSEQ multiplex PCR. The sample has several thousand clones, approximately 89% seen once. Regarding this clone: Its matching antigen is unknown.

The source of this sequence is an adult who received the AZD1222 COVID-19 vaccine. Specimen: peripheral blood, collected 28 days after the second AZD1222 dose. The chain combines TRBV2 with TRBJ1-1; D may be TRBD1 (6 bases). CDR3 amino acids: CASSWTVEAFF. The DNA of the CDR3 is TGTGCCAGCAGTTGGACAGTTGAAGCTTTCTTT.